This TCR beta chain was documented in a study of blood T cell repertoires in COVID-19. Study at large: Italy, Spain and the United States were the sources of the convalescent and acute COVID-19 samples. T cells, B-cell-depleted T cells, or PBMCs provided the cDNA or gDNA that served as material.

The J segment lost 7 bases and the V segment lost 6 bases, leaving 14 bases of the junction unmatched. This CDR3 has 16 amino acids. Looked up from germline, CDR1 is SGHTA and CDR2 is FQGNSA. In the authors' workflow: Researchers report that nucleated cell counts were estimated from reference gene primer amplification. Profiling relied on immunoSEQ multiplex PCR, and the TCRdb table lists in-frame clones only, not all of them. V and J calls plus clone size are reproduced from that table; the DNA served to infer D and trimming. Of about 260,000 clones in the sample, 87% were seen once. V and J are TRBV7-2 and TRBJ2-5, with 10 bases aligning to TRBD1. The specimen was peripheral blood. The source of this sequence is a woman aged 50 to 60 who had recovered from COVID-19. CDR3 loop: CASRTVGGQGFGTQYF. DNA of the CDR3: TGTGCCAGCAGGACAGTAGGGGGACAGGGGTTCGGGACCCAGTACTTC.